Described below is a single T cell receptor beta chain sequence and its context. No antigen is known for it. Library preparation (for TCRbeta) was performed with unique molecular identifiers. TCRdb used MiXCR to reprocess the PCR reads, holding one entry per CDR3 protein. The sample has hundreds of thousands of distinct CDR3 sequences; 15% to 20% are singletons. This entry comes from a study of T-cell reconstitution after alpha-beta-depleted transplantation in children. CDR1 is SEHNR and CDR2 is FQNEAQ in the germline V gene (reference sequence). The CDR3 is 16 residues long. With 7 bases clipped from V and 3 bases from J, the junction kept 10 bases outside the gene matches. Study-wide findings and caveats: Reportedly, roughly two months post-transplant, alpha-beta T cells arose from several hundred expanded graft clones.

This receptor was identified in a male patient between 2 and 10 years old who had a stem cell transplant for acute lymphoblastic leukemia, so the T cells may come from the graft donor. This specimen consisted of PBMCs, mostly from graft donor cells, obtained 360 days after TCRalphabeta/CD19-depleted stem cell transplant. The chain joins TRBV7-9 to TRBJ2-2; 8 bases map to TRBD2. This chain's CDR3 is CASTLHAGGYTGELFF. Written as DNA, the CDR3 is TGTGCCAGCACCCTCCACGCGGGAGGTTACACCGGGGAGCTGTTTTTT.